The rows below give T cell receptor beta chains drawn from one sample of a study of prognosis after radiotherapy for stage I lung cancer. TCRdb fed the multiplex PCR reads into MiXCR, producing one record per CDR3 protein. The table records 13,000 to 15,000 distinct CDR3 sequences, 25% to 30% of them present only once. The specimen comprised PBMCs, sampled before or after stereotactic body radiation therapy (not recorded which). Receptor source: a donor over 45 with non-small cell lung cancer. Both conserved end residues are part of each CDR3.

V gene	J gene	CDR3 protein
TRBV28	TRBJ1-4	CASSLQGFGSVANEKLFF
TRBV7-7	TRBJ2-3	CASSPLADTQYF
TRBV5-1	TRBJ2-2	CASSPQAGTGELFF
TRBV10-3	TRBJ2-3	CAISEFNSGRSTDTQYF
TRBV4-1	TRBJ2-6	CASSQDKGRSSGANVLTF
TRBV6-6	TRBJ1-1	CASSYSTRANTEALF
TRBV4-1	TRBJ2-1	CASSPGALNEQFF
TRBV12-3/TRBV12-4	TRBJ1-6	CASRESGTDSENSPLHF
TRBV20-1	TRBJ2-5	CSARVGQETQYF
TRBV5-1	TRBJ2-1	CASSFREGYNEQFF
TRBV9	TRBJ2-7	CASSVGSSGSSYEQYF
TRBV27	TRBJ1-5	CVSSSLWGRSQPQHF
TRBV20-1	TRBJ2-3	CSARDLTSGSRTDTQYF
TRBV20-1	TRBJ1-5	CSATGASNQPQHF
TRBV11-3	TRBJ1-6	CASSDRLGSPLHF
TRBV12-3/TRBV12-4	TRBJ2-7	CASSRTSGSPHEQYF
TRBV5-1	TRBJ2-1	CASSEVLHNEQFF
TRBV4-1	TRBJ2-7	CASSSPLAGDYEQYF
TRBV27	TRBJ2-2	CASRSGGRLNTGELFF
TRBV19	TRBJ2-1	CASSLQGRLGNEQFF
TRBV5-1	TRBJ2-7	CASSLRLGIARDYEQYF
TRBV19	TRBJ2-3	CASSWLGDTQYF
TRBV3-1	TRBJ2-4	CASSQERAGKNIQYF
TRBV18	TRBJ2-5	CASPPPESQETQYF
TRBV4-1	TRBJ2-7	CASSHIAGETYEQYF
TRBV5-1	TRBJ2-2	CASSSRVGNTGELFF
TRBV24-1	TRBJ2-2	CATGDTFTGELFF
TRBV12-3/TRBV12-4	TRBJ2-3	CASSLLGAPQYF
TRBV5-1	TRBJ2-1	CASSPLAGDGYNEQFF
TRBV20-1	TRBJ2-3	CSAQGGGGPQYF
TRBV9	TRBJ2-1	CASSPRTGLASGYNEQFF
TRBV13	TRBJ1-2	CASSVHRGPDYGYTF
TRBV3-1	TRBJ1-1	CASSQVMAAEAFF
TRBV9	TRBJ2-1	CASSAGLAVAYNEQFF
TRBV6-1	TRBJ2-3	CASTWFGLAADTQYF
TRBV24-1	TRBJ2-3	CATLVADPTTGTQYF
TRBV5-1	TRBJ2-5	CASGGLAGQETQYF
TRBV7-3	TRBJ2-1	CASSLMGGGEQFF
TRBV7-8	TRBJ2-1	CAGSFREGLYEKFF
TRBV11-2	TRBJ2-1	CASSRAGTGAANEQFF
TRBV28	TRBJ1-3	CASSSTGTGNTIYF
TRBV28	TRBJ1-6	CASSLTIVFSTLHF
TRBV4-1	TRBJ2-2	CASSPRQGLAGELFF
TRBV5-1	TRBJ2-2	CASSLEPSLRFTGELFF
TRBV19	TRBJ1-1	CASKDTIRTGHHTEAFF
TRBV28	TRBJ2-1	CASSPGTSLGNEQFF
TRBV28	TRBJ2-5	CASSPPGTSGGDRQETQYF
TRBV7-3	TRBJ2-5	CASGPGQGETKYF
TRBV2	TRBJ2-7	CASTEDIVQYF
TRBV30	TRBJ1-2	CAWSVNYGYTF
TRBV7-3	TRBJ2-1	CASRSEGAGEVNEQFF
TRBV2	TRBJ1-5	CASRDSSNQPQHF
TRBV2	TRBJ1-4	CASSYRGGKLFF
TRBV10-3	TRBJ2-7	CAISGQGDEQYF
TRBV5-1	TRBJ2-7	CASSPDRGGCYKQYF
TRBV4-2	TRBJ2-5	CASSQVGEGASQETQYF